The entry below gives a single TCR beta chain sequence along with its context. This entry is derived from a study of T cells in Graves' hyperthyroidism and ophthalmopathy. Study in general: Blood from the periphery was taken at initial diagnosis, before any treatment.

TCR beta CDR3 regions were amplified from RNA. With the HTBI primer set, the TCR CDR3 went through a first round of RT-PCR. Each CDR3 protein is one row after TCRdb ran MiXCR on the multiplex PCR reads. The sample shows 400,000 or so distinct CDR3 sequences, approximately 16% of them seen only once. Unmatched junction bases numbered 12, after V lost 4 bases and J lost 9 bases. The CDR3 loop spans 15 amino acids. CDR1 and CDR2 (germline): SGHAT, FQNNGV. Patients showing uncontrolled infection, other autoimmune disease, pregnancy or lactation were ineligible. The gene calls are TRBV11-2 and TRBJ2-5; 9 nucleotides align to TRBD1. Specimen: blood. The TCR sequence derives from a woman between 55 and 75 years old with Graves' ophthalmopathy. CDR3 loop: CASSSPQGAGEAQYF. CDR3 nucleotides: TGTGCCAGCAGCTCCCCACAGGGGGCAGGGGAGGCCCAGTACTTC.